This is a list of T cell receptor beta chains from one sample in a study of blood T cell repertoires in COVID-19. Assay: immunoSEQ multiplex PCR; the TCRdb copy retains only in-frame clones and omits some. Of approximately 150,000 clones in the sample, approximately 88% were seen once. Source material: peripheral blood. The receptors were sampled from a man between 60 and 75 years old with active or convalescent COVID-19. The CDR3 runs from the conserved cysteine through the conserved F or W. The D gene is left open where the match is weak. Clone size, where shown, is once, few, many, or a class for clones that have expanded.

>-|-|TRBJ2-7|TRBV9
CASSVAGGGGYEQYF
TGTGCCAGCAGCGTAGCGGGAGGGGGCGGGTACGAGCAGTACTTC
>-|-|TRBJ2-5|TRBV25-1
CASSETGRETQYF
TGTGCCAGCAGTGAAACAGGGAGAGAGACCCAGTACTTC
>once|TRBD2|TRBJ2-1|TRBV24-1
CATSDASGTSGLETYNEQFF
TGTGCCACCAGTGACGCCTCCGGGACTAGCGGGTTAGAAACCTACAATGAGCAGTTCTTC
>-|-|TRBJ1-1|TRBV6-2/TRBV6-3
CASSWAGVYTEAFF
TGTGCCAGCAGTTGGGCAGGGGTATACACTGAAGCTTTCTTT
>-|-|TRBJ2-3|TRBV14
CASSQDLLRTDTQYF
TGTGCCAGCAGCCAAGATCTTCTACGCACAGATACGCAGTATTTT
>-|-|TRBJ2-1|TRBV5-1
CASSLGTTREQFF
TGCGCCAGCAGCTTGGGAACTACTCGTGAGCAGTTCTTC
>-|TRBD2|TRBJ2-4|TRBV5-1
CASSYGTSGMLAKNIQYF
TGCGCCAGCAGCTATGGGACTAGCGGTATGTTAGCCAAAAACATTCAGTACTTC
>-|TRBD2|TRBJ2-1|TRBV14
CASSLVASGRAKNEQFF
TGTGCCAGCAGCCTCGTGGCTAGCGGGAGGGCCAAGAATGAGCAGTTCTTC
>-|-|TRBJ2-2|TRBV5-1
CASSFTGLGTGELFF
TGCGCCAGCAGCTTTACAGGGTTGGGCACCGGGGAGCTGTTTTTT
>-|TRBD1|TRBJ2-3|TRBV7-9
CASSWDRVKYF
TGTGCCAGCAGCTGGGACAGGGTAAAGTATTTT
>-|TRBD2|TRBJ2-3|TRBV7-2
CASSLGPAGRDTQYF
TGTGCCAGCAGCTTAGGCCCAGCGGGACGAGATACGCAGTATTTT
>-|-|TRBJ1-3|TRBV19
CASRLTGTSGNTIYF
TGTGCCAGTAGGCTAACAGGAACCTCTGGAAACACCATATATTTT
>-|TRBD1|TRBJ2-2|TRBV18
CASSLRTGVNTGELFF
TGTGCCAGCTCACTTCGGACAGGGGTAAACACCGGGGAGCTGTTTTTT
>-|-|TRBJ2-7|TRBV6-2/TRBV6-3
CASSHPLGRGSPYEQYF
TGTGCCAGCAGTCACCCTTTGGGCAGGGGTTCTCCCTACGAGCAGTACTTC
>-|-|TRBJ2-5|TRBV28
CASINGGPQETQYF
TGTGCCAGCATCAACGGGGGGCCCCAAGAGACCCAGTACTTC
>once|TRBD2|TRBJ2-3|TRBV7-9
CASSLPRGGTDTQYF
TGTGCCAGCAGCCTACCCCGGGGGGGCACAGATACGCAGTATTTT
>-|-|TRBJ1-5|TRBV28
CASTPFRGNQPQHF
TGTGCCAGCACCCCCTTTAGGGGGAATCAGCCCCAGCATTTT
>-|-|TRBJ1-6|TRBV6-5
CASKQTGYNSPLHF
TGTGCCAGCAAGCAGACAGGATATAATTCACCCCTCCACTTT
>-|TRBD1|TRBJ2-1|TRBV24-1
CATSEGTGANYNEQFF
TGTGCCACCAGTGAAGGGACAGGGGCGAACTACAATGAGCAGTTCTTC
>few|-|TRBJ1-1|TRBV15
CATSRDLGQVAFF
TGTGCCACCAGCAGAGATTTGGGGCAGGTAGCTTTCTTT
>-|-|TRBJ1-2|TRBV25-1
CASSVDGLRDGYTF
TGTGCCAGCAGTGTGGACGGACTCCGGGATGGCTACACCTTC
>-|-|TRBJ2-1|TRBV30
CAWSVGDEQFF
TGTGCCTGGAGTGTAGGGGATGAGCAGTTCTTC
>-|-|TRBJ2-2|TRBV19
CASSMFFANTGELFF
TGTGCCAGTAGTATGTTCTTCGCGAACACCGGGGAGCTGTTTTTT
>-|-|TRBJ1-5|TRBV15
CATSREGIDQPQHF
TGTGCCACCAGCAGGGAGGGGATTGATCAGCCCCAGCATTTT
>once|TRBD2|TRBJ2-1|TRBV28
CASKLAGVSYNEQFF
TGTGCCAGCAAGCTAGCGGGAGTGTCCTACAATGAGCAGTTCTTC
>-|-|TRBJ1-5|TRBV28
CASVTGNNQPQHF
TGTGCCAGCGTGACGGGAAACAATCAGCCCCAGCATTTT
>-|-|TRBJ2-7|TRBV7-9
CASSSSGSSYEQYF
TGTGCCAGCAGCTCTTCGGGGAGCTCCTACGAGCAGTACTTC
>-|-|TRBJ1-4|TRBV3-1/TRBV3-2
CASSLRGLRQATNEKLFF
TGTGCCAGCAGCCTAAGAGGGCTCCGACAGGCAACTAATGAAAAACTGTTTTTT
>-|TRBD2|TRBJ2-7|TRBV18
CASSPQSGGSSYEQYF
TGTGCCAGCTCACCACAAAGTGGCGGGAGCTCCTACGAGCAGTACTTC
>-|-|TRBJ2-7|TRBV11-3
CASSLELSYEQYF
TGTGCCAGCAGCTTAGAACTCTCCTACGAGCAGTACTTC
>-|-|TRBJ2-1|TRBV28
CASGIIEGYNEQFF
TGTGCCAGCGGCATCATCGAGGGATACAATGAGCAGTTCTTC
>-|-|TRBJ1-1|TRBV5-1
CASRTAKVLNTEAFF
TGCGCCAGCAGGACAGCGAAGGTCCTGAACACTGAAGCTTTCTTT
>-|-|TRBJ2-5|TRBV27
CASSRAGRGQETQYF
TGTGCCAGCAGCCGGGCCGGCCGGGGCCAAGAGACCCAGTACTTC
>-|-|TRBJ1-1|TRBV9
CASSVVEDTEAFF
TGTGCCAGCAGCGTAGTTGAGGACACTGAAGCTTTCTTT
>-|TRBD1|TRBJ2-7|TRBV7-2
CASSLTGGIVYEQYF
TGTGCCAGCAGCCTAACAGGGGGCATTGTCTACGAGCAGTACTTC
>-|TRBD1|TRBJ2-7|TRBV6-5
CASSGTALTFHEQYF
TGTGCCAGCAGCGGGACAGCCTTAACCTTTCACGAGCAGTACTTC
>-|-|TRBJ1-5|TRBV12-2
CASRLVWANRGVSNQPQHF
TGTGCAAGTCGCTTAGTCTGGGCTAACAGGGGGGTTAGCAATCAGCCCCAGCATTTT
>-|-|TRBJ1-2|TRBV15
CATSEQDYGYTF
TGTGCCACCAGCGAACAGGATTATGGCTACACCTTC
>-|TRBD2|TRBJ2-4|TRBV28
CASGLGGGPNIQYF
TGTGCCAGCGGCCTCGGGGGGGGTCCAAACATTCAGTACTTC
>-|-|TRBJ1-4|TRBV19
CASSIGGRTNEKLFF
TGTGCCAGTAGTATCGGGGGACGGACTAATGAAAAACTGTTTTTT
>-|TRBD1|TRBJ2-2|TRBV11-3
CASSLQGAAGELFF
TGTGCCAGCAGCTTGCAGGGGGCCGCCGGGGAGCTGTTTTTT
>-|-|TRBJ2-7|TRBV5-1
CASSPDGAYEQYF
TGCGCCAGCAGCCCAGACGGAGCTTACGAGCAGTACTTC
>-|-|TRBJ2-7|TRBV28
CASMRRNEQYF
TGTGCCAGCATGAGGCGGAACGAGCAGTACTTC
>-|TRBD2|TRBJ2-5|TRBV7-2
CASSLVLAGGVQETQYF
TGTGCCAGCAGCTTAGTACTAGCGGGAGGGGTTCAAGAGACCCAGTACTTC
>-|-|TRBJ2-2|TRBV7-2
CASSLAVGLTGELFF
TGTGCCAGCAGCTTAGCGGTGGGACTCACCGGGGAGCTGTTTTTT
>-|TRBD2|TRBJ2-7|TRBV27
CASSGVGGSSYEQYF
TGTGCCAGCAGTGGGGTCGGGGGGAGCTCCTACGAGCAGTACTTC
>-|TRBD2|TRBJ2-1|TRBV10-3
CAISESPSGGSYNEQFF
TGTGCCATCAGTGAGTCGCCTAGCGGAGGCTCCTACAATGAGCAGTTCTTC
>-|TRBD2|TRBJ2-5|TRBV28
CASSLARGGRQETQYF
TGTGCCAGCAGTCTAGCGCGGGGGGGTCGGCAAGAGACCCAGTACTTC
>once|TRBD1|TRBJ1-5|TRBV6-5
CAIKGQVYSNQPQHF
TGTGCCATTAAGGGACAGGTCTATAGCAATCAGCCCCAGCATTTT
>-|TRBD1|TRBJ2-5|TRBV7-9
CASSPGQGSQETQYF
TGTGCCAGCAGCCCGGGACAGGGGTCACAAGAGACCCAGTACTTC